This T cell receptor beta chain stems from a study of OX40 agonist ivuxolimab in advanced cancers. Study summary: Patients were given ivuxolimab, an antibody that agonizes OX40 (CD134). Study observations and caveats: Clones of CD4+ and CD8+ blood T cells grew by week 6 at doses of 0.1 to 3.0 mg/kg.

This clone was recorded once. Its antigen is still unknown. Germline assignment: CDR1 SGHRS and CDR2 YFSETQ. V was pared by 4 bases and J by 0 bases, with 6 bases of the junction left unmatched. This CDR3 is 16 amino acids long. This table comes from immunoSEQ multiplex PCR, and its TCRdb copy is limited to in-frame clones, with some not included. The table records around 70,000 clones, around four fifths of them present only once. The J gene is TRBJ2-2, the V gene TRBV5-1; 7 bases map to TRBD2. The clonotype originates from an adult with an advanced solid tumor such as melanoma, head and neck, liver or kidney cancer. Sample: CD4+ or CD8+ T cells sorted from blood, taken in a trial of the OX40 agonist ivuxolimab. CDR3 coding DNA: TGCGCCAGCAGCCTGTACGGGGGGTCGAACACCGGGGAGCTGTTTTTT. Translation: CASSLYGGSNTGELFF.